One sample yielded the 20 T cell receptor beta chains listed below, sequenced in a study of CD8 T cells in ankylosing spondylitis. MiXCR was run by TCRdb on the 5' RACE reads, yielding one entry per CDR3 protein. The data show 250,000 to 300,000 distinct CDR3 sequences, roughly 20% seen once. Material: blood, either unsorted or a sorted T cell fraction (not recorded which). Receptor source: a male donor with ankylosing spondylitis or in good health (not recorded which).

V is TRBV20-1 and J is TRBJ1-1; 8 bases line up with TRBD1. V lost 3 bases and J lost 5; bases outside the gene matches: 5. The CDR3 runs 13 residues. Germline V gives CDR1 DFQATT, CDR2 SNEGSKA (reference sequence). The CDR3 coding sequence is TGCAGTGCTAGGGGCACAGGGGGTACTGAAGCTTTCTTT. Its protein is CSARGTGGTEAFF.

In its sample, this clonotype was seen a few times. This sequence joins TRBV6-1 and TRBJ2-7; the match to TRBD2 covers 9 bases. The germline V gene encodes CDR1 MNHNS and CDR2 SASEGT. The CDR3 contains 15 residues. Germline trimming cut 6 bases from V and 6 bases from J; bases unmatched to any gene: 12. The CDR3 nucleotides read TGTGCCAGCAGCATAGCGGGAGCCCGTATCTCCGAGCAGTACGTC. This sequence encodes CASSIAGARISEQYV.

A word on this clonotype: A read error is possible here, since a much larger clone lies one base away. The chain is built from TRBV12-3 or TRBV12-4 and TRBJ1-4, with 9 bases lining up with TRBD1. This CDR3 region has 13 residues. V lost 10 bases to trimming and J lost 7 bases; unmatched junction nucleotides: 7. For the CDR3, the DNA is TGTGCCAACCAGGGACAGGGAGGTGAAAAACTGTTTTTT. Residues: CANQGQGGEKLFF.

In its sample, this clonotype was seen a few times. V and J are TRBV15 and TRBJ2-2; the D gene is possibly TRBD2 (6 bases). V lost 0 bases to trimming and J lost 0 bases, with 11 bases between them. The length of the CDR3 is 17 residues. Per the germline V gene, CDR1 is LNHNV and CDR2 is YYDKDF (reference sequence). The CDR3 bases are TGTGCCACCAGCAGAGATATGGGGGGACCGAACACCGGGGAGCTGTTTTTT. Translated: CATSRDMGGPNTGELFF.

This clonotype occurred a few times. This chain connects TRBV3-1 to TRBJ2-5, with a possible D match to TRBD1 (6 bases). CDR3 size: 14 residues. Germline V gives CDR1 LGHDT, CDR2 YNNKEL (reference sequence). V dropped 5 bases and J dropped 1 base, with 11 bases sitting between them. CDR3 coding DNA: TGTGCCAGCAGCAAGTCGGACAGCCAAGAGACCCAGTACTTC. Protein sequence: CASSKSDSQETQYF.

The chain has TRBV4-1 and TRBJ1-4; D is perhaps TRBD1 (6 bases). This CDR3 contains 16 residues. Germline V gene lookup returns CDR1 MGHRA and CDR2 YSYEKL. Trimming stripped 0 bases from V and 8 bases from J, with 16 bases between. DNA of the CDR3: TGCGCCAGCAGCCAAGACCCCGGCAGGGGTAGCGAAAAACTGTTTTTT. Protein: CASSQDPGRGSEKLFF.

This clonotype has at least ten counts. The V and J genes are TRBV10-3 and TRBJ2-5; 9 bases are a match to TRBD1. CDR3 length equals 14 residues. The V segment lost 11 bases and the J segment 4 bases; nucleotides outside the gene matches: 11. CDR1 is ENHRY, CDR2 SYGVKD, per germline. The CDR3 DNA reads as TGTGCCTCCCTGGGACAGGGAATCGGAGAGACCCAGTACTTC. This codes for CASLGQGIGETQYF.

This clonotype was counted between two and nine times. V gene TRBV12-3 or TRBV12-4 combines with J gene TRBJ1-5; possible D gene TRBD1, 5 bases. The germline V and J ends were trimmed by 6 bases and 7 bases, with 22 bases remaining between them. The CDR3 has 16 amino acids. The CDR3 sequence: CASSPYGGPTPQPQHF. The CDR3 nucleotides are TGTGCCAGCAGCCCCTACGGGGGTCCGACACCCCAGCCCCAGCATTTT.

The table lists this clonotype with a few counts. The junction departs from germline at one end; a sequencing error may be responsible. The V call is TRBV7-7, the J call TRBJ2-3; D gene ambiguous. The CDR3 consists of 14 residues. Germline V CDR1 and CDR2: SSHAT, FNYEAQ (reference sequence). CDR3 DNA sequence: TGTGCTAGCAGCTTGAGTACAACAACAGATACGCAGTATTTT. Residues: CASSLSTTTDTQYF.

This clonotype was recorded a few times. This chain connects TRBV5-5 to TRBJ2-7; 10 bases align to TRBD1. The V and J ends lost 0 bases and 1 base, in that order; junction bases with no gene match: 4. Germline V gene data show CDR1 as SGHKS and CDR2 as YYEKEE (reference sequence). CDR3 length: 16 residues. The CDR3, as DNA: TGTGCCAGCAGCTTGGAGGACAGGGGGGGTTCCTACGAGCAGTACGTC. Protein sequence: CASSLEDRGGSYEQYV.

This chain connects TRBV20-1 to TRBJ2-7; D possibly uses TRBD1 or TRBD2 (6 bases each). This CDR3 contains 15 residues. Germline V gene lookup returns CDR1 DFQATT and CDR2 SNEGSKA (reference sequence). The V and J ends lost 1 base and 0 bases respectively, with 13 bases between them. The CDR3: CSARVEGVVSYEQYV. CDR3 sequence (DNA): TGCAGTGCTAGAGTGGAGGGGGTCGTCTCCTACGAGCAGTACGTC.

This clonotype was detected only once. The rearrangement links TRBV7-2 to TRBJ1-2, with D possibly TRBD1 on 6 matching bases. V lost 7 bases, J lost 4 bases, and 16 bases lay in between. Germline CDR1 is SGHTA and CDR2 is FQGNSA. This CDR3 is 14 amino acids long. The CDR3 sequence is CASTVQGLSYGYTF. DNA for the CDR3: TGTGCCAGCACCGTACAGGGCCTGTCCTATGGCTACACCTTC.

This clonotype came up many times. The chain employs TRBV27 and TRBJ1-5; D ambiguous. Germline CDR1 reads MNHEY; CDR2 reads SMNVEV (reference sequence). The CDR3 length is 10 residues. The CDR3 bases are TGTGCATCGGGAGGTCAGCCCCAGCATTTT. Translating it yields CASGGQPQHF.

This clonotype was seen a handful of times. The V call is TRBV7-2, the J call TRBJ1-3; D is uncertain. Trimming removed 5 bases at V and 9 bases at J, with 11 bases between. The germline gives CDR1 SGHTA, CDR2 FQGNSA. The CDR3 sequence is 12 residues long. The CDR3 spells CASSPLLGTIYF. In DNA form, the CDR3 reads TGTGCCAGCAGCCCCCTCCTCGGCACCATATATTTT. Variable domain in full (rest from reference TRBV7-2 and TRBJ1-3): GAGVSQSPSNKVTEKGKDVELRCDPISGHTALYWYRQSLGQGLEFLIYFQGNSAPDKSGLPSDRFSAERTGGSVSTLTIQRTQQEDSAVYLCASSPLLGTIYFGEGSWLTVV.

The chain combines TRBV7-9 with TRBJ1-3, with 8 positions matching TRBD1. Unmatched junction bases numbered 3, after V lost 5 bases and J lost 0 bases. Germline loops: CDR1 SEHNR, CDR2 FQNEAQ (reference sequence). This CDR3 is 15 amino acids long. DNA for the CDR3: TGTGCCAGCAGCGATACAGGGGGCTCTGGAAACACCATATATTTT. It encodes CASSDTGGSGNTIYF.

This clonotype was seen ten or more times. The CDR3 spells CSVEKAGEGSEQFF. The DNA for the CDR3 is TGCAGCGTTGAAAAGGCGGGAGAGGGATCGGAGCAGTTCTTC. The chain employs TRBV29-1 and TRBJ2-1; 7 bases fit TRBD2. The junction had 11 bases not matched to a gene; V was cut back by 2 bases and J by 10 bases. CDR3 length equals 14 residues. Per the germline V gene, CDR1 is SQVTM and CDR2 is ANQGSEA.

The rearrangement uses TRBV3-1 and TRBJ2-3; no firm D call. This CDR3 region has 14 residues. Trimming removed 2 bases from V and 1 base from J, with 7 bases in between. In germline, CDR1 is LGHDT, CDR2 YNNKEL (reference sequence). CDR3 in DNA: TGTGCCAGCAGCCAACGAGACGGCACAGATACGCAGTATTTT. This encodes CASSQRDGTDTQYF.

In this sample, this clonotype turned up once. A much bigger clone sits one base away, suggesting this may be a read error. This chain uses TRBV28 with TRBJ2-1; D remains unclear. The CDR3 is made up of 15 amino acids. The V and J ends lost 5 bases and 0 bases respectively, with 11 bases between them. Germline lookup yields CDR1 MDHEN and CDR2 SYDVKM. The CDR3 sequence: CASSEAQSSYNEQFF. CDR3 in DNA: TGTGCCAGCAGTGAAGCGCAGAGCTCCTACAATGAGCAGTTCTTC.

The chain uses TRBV5-1 and TRBJ1-6; tentatively, D is TRBD1 (5 bases). Trimming took 0 bases from V and 8 from J, leaving 9 bases between them. This CDR3 contains 14 residues. Germline V gives CDR1 SGHRS, CDR2 YFSETQ. CDR3 region: CASSLDGAHSPLHF. CDR3 sequence (DNA): TGCGCCAGCAGCTTGGATGGGGCACATTCACCCCTCCACTTT.

This clonotype was detected ten times or more. V and J are TRBV6-1 and TRBJ2-3, with D unresolved. The germline gives CDR1 MNHNS, CDR2 SASEGT. The V end was cut by 8 bases, the J end by 4 bases, with 7 bases between. The CDR3 is 11 amino acids. CDR3 bases: TGTGCCAGCCAGTACGCAGATACGCAGTATTTT. Protein product: CASQYADTQYF.